The entry below describes one T cell receptor beta chain. V trimming: 6 bases; J trimming: 10 bases; junction bases outside the gene matches: 9. The CDR3 is 13 amino acids. Germline loops: CDR1 MNHEY, CDR2 SVGAGI. This entry is derived from a study of blood T cell repertoires in COVID-19. Original processing notes: Nucleated cell counts were estimated from reference gene primer amplification. Clones were sequenced by immunoSEQ multiplex PCR, and TCRdb holds only the in-frame ones, with some missing. V and J calls and clone size are copied from that table; D and trimming were computed from the DNA. The sample consists of some 260,000 clones, about 91% of them appearing once.

The receptor was derived from a woman aged 25 to 39 with COVID-19, enrolled during active disease. V and J are TRBV6-5 and TRBJ1-5, with 7 bases identical to TRBD1. Material for sequencing was peripheral blood. DNA of the CDR3: TGTGCCAGCAGCCCAGGGGGTCGGGGACCCCAGCATTTT. It is translated as CASSPGGRGPQHF.